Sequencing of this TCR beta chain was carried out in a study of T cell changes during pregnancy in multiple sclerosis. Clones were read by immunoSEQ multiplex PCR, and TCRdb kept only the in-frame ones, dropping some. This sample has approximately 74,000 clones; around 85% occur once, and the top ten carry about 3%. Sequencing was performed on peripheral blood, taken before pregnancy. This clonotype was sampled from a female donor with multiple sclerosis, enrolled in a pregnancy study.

Written as DNA, the CDR3 is TGTGCCACCTGGACTAGCGGGAGAAATGAGCAGTTCTTC. Protein sequence: CATWTSGRNEQFF. The gene calls are TRBV10-3 and TRBJ2-1; TRBD2 aligns across 13 bases. Germline CDR1 is ENHRY and CDR2 is SYGVKD. Unmatched junction bases numbered 4, after V lost 10 bases and J lost 7 bases. The CDR3 loop spans 13 amino acids.